This T cell receptor (beta chain) came from a study of HIV-infected patients and healthy controls. Whole-study findings and limits: Only sixteen HIV-infected individuals were processed, a major limit on how widely findings apply.

Remarks on this clonotype: The antigen is not known. A much larger clone differs from this one at a single base, so this may be a read error.

Alpha and beta constant-region primers primed reverse transcription of around 540 ng RNA. Separate chain-specific third strand synthesis with multiplexing indices produced the alpha and beta libraries. The cDNA received a 5' RACE adapter containing a random hexamer plus an SP2 sequencing primer site. Each CDR3 protein is one row after TCRdb ran MiXCR on the 5' RACE reads. In the table there are more than 9,500 distinct CDR3 sequences, around 7% of which are singletons. No cell fractionation was done, so the repertoire covers all unsorted peripheral blood T cells. The CDR3 extends over 15 amino acids. V was trimmed by 3 bases and J by 5 bases, leaving 11 bases between them. Germline assignment: CDR1 MNHNS and CDR2 SASEGT.

The TCR originated in an adult with HIV infection. The chain combines TRBV6-1 with TRBJ1-6; no firm D call. The sample in question was blood, obtained before antiretroviral therapy. CDR3 bases: TGTGCCAGCAGTGACTTGGGGTCAGATAATTCACCCCTCCACTTT. This sequence encodes CASSDLGSDNSPLHF.